These 7 T cell receptor beta chains came from one sample sequenced in a study of blood T cells in healthy people across ages. The use of a sample-barcoded 5' primer and a J-beta primer mix characterized a second PCR of roughly 6 to 11 cycles. One entry per CDR3 protein, called by TCRdb with MiXCR from the 5' RACE reads. The sample carries 650,000 to 800,000 distinct CDR3 sequences, approximately 44% recorded once. The specimen was blood. These receptor sequences come from a man aged 55 to 70 in good health.

This clonotype appeared a few times. The chain couples TRBV11-2 to TRBJ2-3; TRBD1 or TRBD2 may be the D gene (5 bases each). This CDR3 is 15 amino acids long. The V gene lost 3 bases and the J gene lost 3 bases, with 13 bases spanning the gap. Germline lookup yields CDR1 SGHAT and CDR2 FQNNGV. This CDR3 is CASSFTRGMTDTQYF. The CDR3 coding sequence is TGTGCCAGCAGCTTTACTCGGGGCATGACAGATACGCAGTATTTT.

The chain couples TRBV4-1 to TRBJ2-3; 12 bases align to TRBD2. V trimming: 4 bases; J trimming: 9 bases; junction bases outside the gene matches: 11. Germline V gene data show CDR1 as MGHRA and CDR2 as YSYEKL. There are 16 residues in the CDR3. The CDR3 region is CASSRTSGGWSETQYF. CDR3 nucleotides: TGCGCCAGCAGCCGCACTAGCGGGGGGTGGTCGGAAACGCAGTATTTT.

V usage is TRBV10-3 and J usage is TRBJ1-4; D may be TRBD1 (5 bases). Germline CDR1 ENHRY, CDR2 SYGVKD. The germline V and J ends were trimmed by 0 bases and 7 bases, with 12 bases remaining between them. The CDR3 sequence is 15 residues long. The CDR3 reads CAISESGAQAEKLFF. Here the CDR3 DNA reads TGTGCCATCAGTGAGTCTGGGGCCCAGGCTGAAAAACTGTTTTTT.

The chain recombines TRBV5-1 with TRBJ2-1; D is undetermined. The CDR3 is made up of 13 amino acids. Deletions cut 4 bases from V and 5 bases from J, with 10 bases between. Germline values: CDR1 SGHRS, CDR2 YFSETQ. CDR3 in amino acids: CASSVLLDNEQFF. The CDR3 DNA follows: TGCGCCAGCAGCGTCCTACTGGACAATGAGCAGTTCTTC.

This clonotype occurred a few times. The CDR3 DNA sequence: TGTGCCAGCACGCCCGGGGCCGTCGACTATGGCTACACCTTC. This gives the protein CASTPGAVDYGYTF. The chain has TRBV9 and TRBJ1-2, with D possibly TRBD1 on 5 matching bases. CDR1 is SGDLS, CDR2 YYNGEE, per germline. Trimming took off 6 bases at V and 3 bases at J, with 15 bases between the two ends. The CDR3 sequence is 14 residues long.

The table lists this clonotype with a count of one. The chain links TRBV12-3 or TRBV12-4 to TRBJ2-4, with a possible D match to TRBD1 (6 bases). CDR3 size: 14 residues. V dropped 8 bases and J dropped 2 bases, with 13 bases sitting between them. The CDR3 bases are TGTGCCAGCCGACTACAGGGATCCAAAAACATTCAGTACTTC. This gives the protein CASRLQGSKNIQYF.

The chain joins TRBV6-5 to TRBJ2-1, with D maybe TRBD1 (5 bases). The V end was cut by 8 bases, the J end by 3 bases, with 14 bases between. This CDR3 is built from 14 residues. The germline CDR1 and CDR2 sequences are MNHEY and SVGAGI. The CDR3 spells CASAGRDVYNEQFF. In nucleotides, the CDR3 is TGTGCCAGCGCCGGCAGGGATGTCTACAATGAGCAGTTCTTC.